These 24 T cell receptor beta chains share one sample of origin, sequenced in a study of cytomegalovirus exposure and HLA in healthy donors. The data were produced by immunoSEQ multiplex PCR, yet TCRdb's version contains in-frame clones alone and is incomplete. The sample records roughly 130,000 clones, 84% being singletons. The sequencing input was PBMCs. These receptors originate from a woman in her 30s in good health and CMV-seronegative.

The chain employs TRBV7-8 and TRBJ2-5, with 8 bases that match TRBD1. This CDR3 spans 16 amino acids. Trimming removed 1 base from V and 1 base from J; junction bases left unmatched: 5. Germline CDR1 and CDR2: SGHVS and FQNEAQ. The DNA for the CDR3 is TGTGCCAGCAGCTTAGACCGGACAGGGCGCCAAGAGACCCAGTACTTC. This encodes CASSLDRTGRQETQYF.

The V and J genes are TRBV5-6 and TRBJ2-7, with 7 bases identical to TRBD1. The CDR3 spans 13 residues. With 2 bases clipped from V and 4 bases from J, the junction kept 3 bases outside the gene matches. CDR1 and CDR2 (germline): SGHDT, YYEEEE. This CDR3 reads CASSFRTGYEQYF. CDR3 in DNA: TGTGCCAGCAGCTTTCGGACAGGTTACGAGCAGTACTTC.

The genes are TRBV7-9 and TRBJ2-1; D unresolved. The CDR3 extends over 14 amino acids. Trimming stripped 0 bases from V and 9 bases from J, with 12 bases between. CDR1 and CDR2 (germline): SEHNR, FQNEAQ (reference sequence). The CDR3 loop is CASSLAITTPEQFF. The CDR3 DNA is TGTGCCAGCAGCTTAGCGATCACTACCCCTGAGCAGTTCTTC. Full variable domain (outside the CDR3, taken from reference TRBV7-9 and TRBJ2-1): DTGVSQNPRHKITKRGQNVTFRCDPISEHNRLYWYRQTLGQGPEFLTYFQNEAQLEKSRLLSDRFSAERPKGSFSTLEIQRTEQGDSAMYLCASSLAITTPEQFFGPGTRLTVL.

The chain joins TRBV5-1 to TRBJ1-3; D ambiguous. V was pared by 4 bases and J by 0 bases, with 20 bases between. The length of the CDR3 is 18 residues. Per the germline V gene, CDR1 is SGHRS and CDR2 is YFSETQ. CDR3 in amino acids: CASSPRGSPLTSGNTIYF. The DNA of the CDR3 is TGCGCCAGCAGCCCCCGCGGTTCCCCCCTTACCTCTGGAAACACCATATATTTT.

This clone appeared once. The chain is built from TRBV29-1 and TRBJ1-1; 7 nucleotides agree with TRBD1. This CDR3 is built from 12 residues. The germline V gene has CDR1 SQVTM and CDR2 ANQGSEA. Trimming took 5 bases from V and 10 from J; bases not matched to a gene: 10. For the CDR3, the DNA is TGCAGCGTTACTAGGGGGCAAGGTGGAGCTTTCTTT. Translated: CSVTRGQGGAFF.

The chain joins TRBV6-5 to TRBJ2-3; unclear D gene. The CDR3 runs to 14 residues. Germline V lookup: CDR1 MNHEY, CDR2 SVGAGI. Trimming stripped 1 base from V and 2 bases from J, with 7 bases between. CDR3 in amino acids: CASSYLQNTDTQYF. The CDR3 region has the DNA TGTGCCAGCAGTTACTTGCAGAACACAGATACGCAGTATTTT.

This clone was detected once. J is TRBJ1-1 and V is TRBV18; D ambiguous. Germline V lookup: CDR1 KGHSH, CDR2 LQKENI. The V gene lost 3 bases and the J gene lost 1 base, with 12 bases spanning the gap. The CDR3 runs to 15 residues. CDR3 loop: CASSPGGTKNTEAFF. The CDR3 coding sequence is TGTGCCAGCTCACCGGGAGGTACGAAGAACACTGAAGCTTTCTTT.

The chain recombines TRBV12-5 with TRBJ2-3; D gene unclear. The V end was cut by 5 bases, the J end by 1 base, with 7 bases between. Germline-derived CDR1 and CDR2 are LGHNT and FRNRAP. The CDR3 has 13 residues. CDR3 residues: CASGPPGTDTQYF. The CDR3 region has the DNA TGTGCTAGTGGTCCCCCCGGCACAGATACGCAGTATTTT.

The gene calls are TRBV30 and TRBJ2-7; TRBD2 is a possible D gene (5 bases). Trimming cost V 3 bases and J 2 bases, with 11 bases left between them. The CDR3 is 13 residues long. In germline, CDR1 is GTSNPN, CDR2 SVGIG (reference sequence). As DNA, the CDR3 is TGTGCCTGGAGCGGGATCGGGCCCTACGAGCAGTACTTC. Its protein product is CAWSGIGPYEQYF.

The chain uses TRBV7-8 and TRBJ1-2; D remains unclear. The V gene lost 9 bases and the J gene lost 4 bases, with 15 bases spanning the gap. The CDR3 runs 13 residues. The germline gives CDR1 SGHVS, CDR2 FQNEAQ. As DNA, the CDR3 is TGTGCCAGTCGAGGCGCGGGAGGCTATGGCTACACCTTC. This translates into CASRGAGGYGYTF.

The V gene is TRBV18, the J gene TRBJ1-4, with D tentatively TRBD1 (5 bases). Germline lookup yields CDR1 KGHSH and CDR2 LQKENI. The CDR3 is 16 residues long. V was trimmed by 4 bases and J by 0 bases, leaving 12 bases between them. Here the CDR3 reads CASSRGTDATNEKLFF. CDR3 bases: TGTGCCAGCTCACGCGGGACGGATGCAACTAATGAAAAACTGTTTTTT.

V gene TRBV6-5 combines with J gene TRBJ2-6, with a weak D call TRBD1 (5 bases). Trimming stripped 2 bases from V and 4 bases from J, with 12 bases between. Per the germline V gene, CDR1 is MNHEY and CDR2 is SVGAGI. This CDR3 has 16 amino acids. CDR3 sequence: CASSYPDSRGANVLTF. The CDR3 bases are TGTGCCAGCAGTTACCCCGACAGTAGGGGGGCCAACGTCCTGACTTTC.

V usage is TRBV18 and J usage is TRBJ2-7, with D possibly TRBD1 on 5 matching bases. Trimming removed 3 bases from V and 3 bases from J, with 9 bases in between. CDR3 length: 13 amino acids. Germline CDR1 and CDR2: KGHSH and LQKENI. The CDR3 sequence is CASSPTQGYEQYF. The CDR3 DNA sequence: TGTGCCAGCTCACCTACCCAGGGCTACGAGCAGTACTTC.

The J gene is TRBJ1-5, the V gene TRBV6-5; the D is unclear. Trimming shortened V by 5 bases and J by 0 bases, and 5 bases separated the two germline ends. Germline loops: CDR1 MNHEY, CDR2 SVGAGI. CDR3 size: 13 residues. The CDR3 nucleotides are TGTGCCAGCAGTCCCTATAGCAATCAGCCCCAGCATTTT. It translates to CASSPYSNQPQHF.

This chain uses TRBV27 with TRBJ2-1, with 11 positions matching TRBD2. CDR1 and CDR2 (germline): MNHEY, SMNVEV (reference sequence). V lost 8 bases and J lost 7; bases outside the gene matches: 7. The CDR3 contains 14 residues. The CDR3 protein is CASRPLAGVNEQFF. In nucleotides, the CDR3 is TGTGCCAGCCGACCACTAGCGGGGGTAAATGAGCAGTTCTTC.

V gene TRBV5-1 combines with J gene TRBJ2-3, with 11 bases aligning to TRBD2. Germline V gene data show CDR1 as SGHRS and CDR2 as YFSETQ. This CDR3 region has 14 residues. V was clipped by 7 bases and J by 5 bases; unmatched bases: 6. The CDR3 region is CASGTSGGEDTQYF. The CDR3 nucleotides read TGCGCCAGCGGTACTAGCGGGGGTGAAGATACGCAGTATTTT.

The chain recombines TRBV6-6 with TRBJ1-1; 7 nucleotides agree with TRBD1. CDR1 is MNHNY and CDR2 is SVGAGI in the germline V gene (reference sequence). CDR3 length equals 14 residues. V was pared by 7 bases and J by 4 bases, with 9 bases of the junction left unmatched. The CDR3 DNA sequence: TGTGCCAGCACTCAGGGGGTTGGGGGCACTGAAGCTTTCTTT. It yields the protein CASTQGVGGTEAFF.

The chain combines TRBV27 with TRBJ1-3; perhaps TRBD1 as D (5 bases). The CDR3 contains 15 residues. The germline gives CDR1 MNHEY, CDR2 SMNVEV (reference sequence). Trimming cost V 6 bases and J 4 bases, with 16 bases left between them. The CDR3 here is CASRNSGRGGNTIYF. The CDR3 bases are TGTGCCAGCAGGAACTCAGGACGGGGGGGAAACACCATATATTTT.

The chain carries TRBV10-3 and TRBJ2-2; 9 nucleotides line up with TRBD2. This CDR3 is built from 18 residues. V gave up 6 bases and J gave up 1 base; unmatched junction bases: 12. Germline CDR1 reads ENHRY; CDR2 reads SYGVKD. CDR3 DNA: TGTGCCATCAGCCGCACAACTAGCGGGCCAAAGAACACCGGGGAGCTGTTTTTT. Translation: CAISRTTSGPKNTGELFF.

The chain's CDR3 is CASSLVAGNSPLHF. CDR3 DNA: TGTGCCAGCAGCTTGGTGGCGGGGAATTCACCCCTCCACTTT. The chain links TRBV5-6 to TRBJ1-6, with unresolved D. Trimming removed 0 bases at V and 7 bases at J, with 8 bases between. CDR1 and CDR2 (germline): SGHDT, YYEEEE. The CDR3 contains 14 residues.

V is TRBV28 and J is TRBJ1-1; maybe TRBD1 (5 bases). V was trimmed by 8 bases and J by 5 bases, leaving 12 bases between them. The CDR3 loop spans 12 amino acids. CDR1 and CDR2 (germline): MDHEN, SYDVKM. The CDR3 protein is CASRLRGTEAFF. The CDR3 DNA sequence: TGTGCCAGCCGACTCCGGGGGACTGAAGCTTTCTTT.

The chain couples TRBV28 to TRBJ1-6; D not certain. The CDR3 is made up of 15 amino acids. Trimming cost V 1 base and J 4 bases, with 8 bases left between them. Per germline, CDR1 MDHEN and CDR2 SYDVKM. CDR3 nucleotide sequence: TGTGCCAGCAGTTTATCGAGGCAGTATAATTCACCCCTCCACTTT. Its protein is CASSLSRQYNSPLHF.

V gene TRBV6-6 combines with J gene TRBJ1-2; D may be TRBD1 (6 bases). The V gene's germline CDR1 is MNHNY and CDR2 SVGAGI (reference sequence). The CDR3 extends over 13 amino acids. Trimming removed 10 bases at V and 0 bases at J, with 12 bases between. Here the CDR3 reads CAIFGTTNYGYTF. The CDR3 bases are TGTGCCATATTCGGGACAACTAACTATGGCTACACCTTC.

This clone occurred once. A read error is possible here, since a much larger clone lies one base away. Other DNA sequences of this sample code for an identical CDR3. The chain has TRBV7-2 and TRBJ2-1; TRBD2 matches at 9 bases. This CDR3 contains 15 residues. Germline V CDR1 and CDR2: SGHTA, FQGNSA. The V and J ends lost 1 base and 5 bases, in that order; junction bases with no gene match: 3. The chain's CDR3 is CASSLGLAGNNEQFF. As DNA, the CDR3 is TGTGCCAGCAGCTTAGGTCTAGCGGGGAACAATGAGCAGTTCTTC.